This TCR beta chain stems from a study of T cell responses to AZD1222 COVID-19 vaccine. Study in general: Pooled samples include second doses given at about 4 or 12 weeks.

V lost 0 bases and J 7 bases, leaving 11 bases between the germline ends. The germline V gene encodes CDR1 SGHNT and CDR2 YYREEE (reference sequence). The CDR3 sequence is 14 residues long. Assay: immunoSEQ multiplex PCR; the TCRdb copy retains only in-frame clones and omits some. Of 75,000 to 90,000 clones listed, approximately 78% are singletons. Notes on this clone: Antigen specificity is unknown.

General study results and limits: A mostly white British donor set with more females was recruited, and clonal diversity was possibly underestimated. Baseline antibody screening turned up just 6 or 7 seropositive AZD1222 recipients. Across the whole spike, CD4 TCRs peaked at regions 160-218 and 743-854.

The source of this sequence is an adult in good health. This chain uses TRBV5-4 with TRBJ1-5, with D possibly matching TRBD1 (5 bases). This material consisted of peripheral blood, taken on day 0 of AZD1222 vaccination. The CDR3 nucleotides read TGTGCCAGCAGCTTGGGGGGCGAGGGACAGCCCCAGCATTTT. The encoded protein is CASSLGGEGQPQHF. Based on the CDR3 plus reference TRBV5-4 and TRBJ1-5, the full variable domain is ETGVTQSPTHLIKTRGQQVTLRCSSQSGHNTVSWYQQALGQGPQFIFQYYREEENGRGNFPPRFSGLQFPNYSSELNVNALELDDSALYLCASSLGGEGQPQHFGDGTRLSIL.